The 10 T cell receptor beta chains listed next were all sequenced from one sample in a study of CD8+CD57+ T cells in acquired aplastic anemia. Profiles of TCR beta VDJ and CDR3 were generated from a genomic DNA template. TCRdb recomputed calls from the reads with MiXCR, one row per CDR3 protein. Altogether approximately 170,000 distinct CDR3 sequences are present, 50% to 55% being singletons, with the ten largest covering approximately 15%. Sample: sorted CD4+, CD8+, or CD8+CD57+ T cells (not recorded which) from PBMCs. The receptors derive from a human donor in good health, serving as a control.

This clonotype occurred a few times. The rearrangement joins TRBV18 to TRBJ2-2, with 7 bases lining up with TRBD1. The CDR3 has 14 residues. The germline CDR1 and CDR2 sequences are KGHSH and LQKENI. V lost 0 bases, J lost 5 bases, and 0 bases stayed unmatched. The CDR3 DNA is TGTGCCAGCTCACCACCACAGGGGACCGGGGAGCTGTTTTTT. Protein sequence: CASSPPQGTGELFF.

The CDR3 is CATTNVGSYEQYF. In DNA form, the CDR3 reads TGTGCCACCACCAACGTGGGTTCCTACGAGCAGTACTTC. The rearrangement uses TRBV2 and TRBJ2-7; D gene unclear. Germline V gives CDR1 SNHLY, CDR2 FYNNEI. The CDR3 has 13 residues. Deletions cut 10 bases from V and 1 base from J, with 14 bases between.

The chain is built from TRBV29-1 and TRBJ1-1; no definite D call. V was clipped by 4 bases and J by 0 bases, with 9 bases between them. The CDR3 contains 13 residues. Germline CDR1 reads SQVTM; CDR2 reads ANQGSEA. The DNA for the CDR3 is TGCAGCGTTGGGGCAGGCATGAACACTGAAGCTTTCTTT. This encodes CSVGAGMNTEAFF.

The chain links TRBV15 to TRBJ1-2, with TRBD1 as a possible D gene (5 bases). The CDR3 covers 14 residues. V shed 0 bases and J shed 3 bases, with 8 bases lying between them. The V gene's germline CDR1 is LNHNV and CDR2 YYDKDF (reference sequence). The CDR3 coding sequence is TGTGCCACCAGCAGAGATGAGGGGTACTATGGCTACACCTTC. Translated: CATSRDEGYYGYTF.

The chain has TRBV29-1 and TRBJ1-2; TRBD1 matches at 7 bases. Trimming took 7 bases from V and 5 from J; bases not matched to a gene: 13. Per the germline V gene, CDR1 is SQVTM and CDR2 is ANQGSEA. There are 14 residues in the CDR3. Here the CDR3 DNA reads TGCAGCGCAGACAGGGATAGGGAGAAGTATGGCTACACCTTC. Translating it yields CSADRDREKYGYTF.

This chain links TRBV12-3 or TRBV12-4 with TRBJ2-3; D gene ambiguous. The CDR3 loop spans 14 amino acids. The V gene lost 5 bases and the J gene lost 7 bases, with 16 bases spanning the gap. CDR3 in amino acids: CASSPSRRLNTQYF. The CDR3 DNA reads TGTGCCAGCAGTCCATCGCGTCGATTGAATACGCAGTATTTT.

A note on this clonotype: A clone one base away is much larger, so this may be a read error. The chain recombines TRBV11-1 with TRBJ2-1, with TRBD2 matching 14 bases. The assigned J gene may be wrong: the sequence end matches TRBJ2-7 better. The CDR3 runs to 17 residues. Germline-derived CDR1 and CDR2 are SGHAT and FQDESV (reference sequence). CDR3 in amino acids: CASSLRTSGGIYNEQYF. In nucleotides, the CDR3 is TGTGCCAGCAGCTTGAGGACTAGCGGGGGGATCTACAATGAGCAGTACTTC.

The rearrangement links TRBV28 to TRBJ1-5, with D possibly being TRBD1 (5 bases). The CDR3 spans 14 residues. CDR1 and CDR2 (germline): MDHEN, SYDVKM. The V end was cut by 7 bases, the J end by 1 base, with 11 bases between. CDR3 sequence: CASNLGASNQPQHF. Here the CDR3 DNA reads TGTGCCAGCAACCTCGGGGCCAGCAATCAGCCCCAGCATTTT.

This clonotype was picked up a small number of times. One base away lies a much larger clone, so this may be a sequencing read error. This chain uses TRBV7-2 with TRBJ1-2, with no clear D. Germline V gene data show CDR1 as SGHTA and CDR2 as FQGNSA. The CDR3 is 16 amino acids. The CDR3 spells CASSLAFAVTNYGYAF. The DNA of the CDR3 is TGTGCCAGCAGCTTAGCTTTTGCGGTAACTAACTATGGCTACGCCTTC.

This sequence joins TRBV11-2 and TRBJ1-4, with D maybe TRBD1 (5 bases). This CDR3 has 14 residues. Germline CDR1 is SGHAT and CDR2 is FQNNGV. Trimming pared 0 bases from V and 5 bases from J, leaving 7 bases between. CDR3 region: CASSLEQDNEKLFF. The CDR3 DNA reads as TGTGCCAGCAGCTTAGAACAGGACAATGAAAAACTGTTTTTT.